The sequence of this T cell receptor beta chain was determined in a study of blood T cell repertoires in COVID-19. For the study at large: Acute and convalescent COVID-19 specimens originated in the United States, Italy and Spain. T cells, B-cell-depleted T cells, or PBMCs provided the cDNA or gDNA that served as material.

V shed 5 bases, J shed 8 bases, and the junction held 12 bases outside the gene matches. The germline gives CDR1 MNHEY, CDR2 SMNVEV (reference sequence). CDR3 length equals 15 residues. Original methodology: Estimated nucleated cell counts came from reference gene primer amplification. Only in-frame clones appear in the TCRdb table, and some are missing; sequencing was by immunoSEQ multiplex PCR. Clone size and the V and J calls come from that table; the DNA yielded D and trimming. The sample has about 130,000 clones, roughly 89% seen once; the top ten hold 2.5% to 3%. The sample was peripheral blood. The chain employs TRBV27 and TRBJ1-3, with 7 bases identical to TRBD1. The TCR originated in a man aged 55 to 69 with active or convalescent COVID-19. CDR3 residues: CASSQSGQREDTIYF. CDR3 bases: TGTGCCAGCAGTCAATCGGGACAGAGGGAGGACACCATATATTTT.